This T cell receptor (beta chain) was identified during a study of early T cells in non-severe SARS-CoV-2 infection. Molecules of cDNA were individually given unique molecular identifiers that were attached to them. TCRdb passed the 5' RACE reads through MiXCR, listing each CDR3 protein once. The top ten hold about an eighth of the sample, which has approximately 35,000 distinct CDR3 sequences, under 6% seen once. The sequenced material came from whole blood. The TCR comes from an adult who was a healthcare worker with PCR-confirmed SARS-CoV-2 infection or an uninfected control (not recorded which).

The CDR3 DNA reads TGTGCCAGCAGTTATCAGGGGGCAGACACTGAAGCTTTCTTT. This codes for CASSYQGADTEAFF. The genes are TRBV6-6 and TRBJ1-1; 8 bases match TRBD1. CDR1 and CDR2 (germline): MNHNY, SVGAGI (reference sequence). The CDR3 runs 14 residues. With 3 bases clipped from V and 3 bases from J, the junction kept 3 bases outside the gene matches.